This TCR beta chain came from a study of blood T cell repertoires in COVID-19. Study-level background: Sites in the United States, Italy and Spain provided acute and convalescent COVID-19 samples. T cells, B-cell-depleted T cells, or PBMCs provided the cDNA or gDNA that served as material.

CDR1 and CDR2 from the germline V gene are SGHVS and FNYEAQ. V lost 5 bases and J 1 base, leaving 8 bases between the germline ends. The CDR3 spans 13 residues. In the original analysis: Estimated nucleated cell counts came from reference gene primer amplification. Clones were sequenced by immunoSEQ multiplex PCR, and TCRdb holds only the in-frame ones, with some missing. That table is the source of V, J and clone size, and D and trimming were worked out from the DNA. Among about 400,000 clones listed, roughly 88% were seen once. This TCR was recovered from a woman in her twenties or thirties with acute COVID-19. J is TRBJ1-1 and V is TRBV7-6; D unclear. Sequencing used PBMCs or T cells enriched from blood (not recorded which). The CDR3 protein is CASSPGPNTEAFF. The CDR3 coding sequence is TGTGCCAGCAGCCCCGGTCCGAACACTGAAGCTTTCTTT.